This TCR beta chain derives from a study of CD8+CD57+ T cells in acquired aplastic anemia. Both TCR beta VDJ combination and CDR3 sequence profiling were carried out. Genomic DNA was the template for this profiling. TCRdb fed the reads into MiXCR, producing one record per CDR3 protein. The table records 150,000 to 200,000 distinct CDR3 sequences, roughly 64% of them present only once. The V gene's germline CDR1 is LGHNA and CDR2 YNFKEQ. The CDR3 is 17 amino acids. Trimming at V came to 3 bases and at J to 8 bases, leaving 7 bases not matched to a gene. To note about this clonotype: The antigen remains unidentified.

General study results and limits: Patients had around 28 CD8+ CDR3 sequences in common with controls (the shared set).

The source of this sequence is a human donor with severe aplastic anemia or a healthy control (not recorded which). The J gene is TRBJ2-4, the V gene TRBV4-2; 16 bases agree with TRBD2. Sequencing was done on a sample of sorted CD4+, CD8+, or CD8+CD57+ T cells (not recorded which) from PBMCs. CDR3 DNA: TGTGCCAGCAGCCAGGGGACTAGCGGGGGGGCAAGTGACATTCAGTACTTC. It specifies CASSQGTSGGASDIQYF.